This T cell receptor (beta chain) is from a study of T-cell memory formation after mild COVID-19. At the level of the study: TCR clusters were mostly donor specific.

Via MiXCR, TCRdb re-called the 5' RACE reads, giving one row per CDR3 protein. The sample has about 180,000 distinct CDR3 sequences, around 20% seen once; the top ten hold 3.9%. CDR1 is MDHEN, CDR2 SYDVKM, per germline. This CDR3 region has 12 residues. Trimming removed 3 bases at V and 7 bases at J, with 9 bases between. This clonotype was picked up many times. Its antigen is as yet unknown. General study results and limits: From day 15 to 85, contracting clones were balanced between CD4 and CD8, whereas later expanders leaned toward CD4+. Contracting CD4+ clones sat mainly in CM and EM; CD8+ in EMRA.

This sequence joins TRBV28 and TRBJ1-1, with D perhaps matching TRBD1 (5 bases). Sequenced sample: PBMCs or a T cell subset sorted from them (not recorded which). This sequence was found in a man between 18 and 29 years old who had mild COVID-19 (a few samples of this study predate the infection). Cell type and time point are not known. The chain's CDR3 is CASSFRGSEAFF. The DNA for the CDR3 is TGTGCCAGCAGTTTTCGGGGGAGTGAAGCTTTCTTT. Combining the CDR3 with reference TRBV28 and TRBJ1-1 gives the whole variable domain DVKVTQSSRYLVKRTGEKVFLECVQDMDHENMFWYRQDPGLGLRLIYFSYDVKMKEKGDIPEGYSVSREKKERFSLILESASTNQTSMYLCASSFRGSEAFFGQGTRLTVV.